This T cell receptor beta chain was sequenced for a study of blood T cell repertoires in COVID-19. Study summary: COVID-19 samples from acute and convalescent phases originated in the United States, Italy and Spain. PBMCs, B-cell-depleted T cells, or T cells were the source of the cDNA or gDNA that made up the material.

Authors' data handling: Amplification of reference gene primers was used by the study to estimate nucleated cell counts. Only in-frame clones appear in the TCRdb table, and some are missing; sequencing was by immunoSEQ multiplex PCR. That table supplies the V and J calls and clone size; D and trimming were determined from the DNA. The top ten hold approximately 1.4% of the sample, which has 150,000 to 200,000 clones, roughly 83% seen once. This CDR3 has 13 residues. After removal of 8 bases from V and 5 bases from J, the junction contained 7 bases not matched to a gene. Germline loops: CDR1 SGHDN, CDR2 FVKESK.

Sequencing used peripheral blood. The TCR sequence derives from a human donor in a cohort sampled during active COVID-19. This chain uses TRBV14 with TRBJ1-1, with 8 bases identical to TRBD1. The CDR3, as DNA: TGTGCCAGCCGCCCAGGGGGCAGGACTGAAGCTTTCTTT. Encoded protein: CASRPGGRTEAFF.